The 4 T cell receptor beta chains below were found in one sample sequenced in a study of early T cells in non-severe SARS-CoV-2 infection. TCRdb processed the 5' RACE reads anew with MiXCR; each CDR3 protein has one entry. The sample records fewer than 65,000 distinct CDR3 sequences, 5.9% being singletons. Sequencing used whole blood, obtained at baseline. These receptors all come from an adult who was a healthcare worker with PCR-confirmed SARS-CoV-2 infection or an uninfected control (not recorded which).

This clonotype was seen repeatedly, ten times or more. The chain uses TRBV20-1 and TRBJ2-1, with TRBD2 matching over 10 bases. J was trimmed by 8 bases and V by 5 bases; bases with no gene match: 15. CDR1 and CDR2 (germline): DFQATT, SNEGSKA (reference sequence). This CDR3 is built from 16 residues. The CDR3 region is CSALGQGAGGKDEQFF. Written as DNA, the CDR3 is TGCAGTGCTTTGGGCCAGGGAGCGGGAGGGAAGGATGAGCAGTTCTTC.

This clonotype was recorded at least ten times. The chain combines TRBV28 with TRBJ1-1, with 7 bases identical to TRBD1. The CDR3 spans 12 residues. Per germline, CDR1 MDHEN and CDR2 SYDVKM. The V segment lost 6 bases and the J segment 3 bases; nucleotides outside the gene matches: 1. CDR3 coding DNA: TGTGCCAGCAGACAGGGGCACACTGAAGCTTTCTTT. Translating gives CASRQGHTEAFF. The entire variable domain, with the rest obtained from reference TRBV28 and TRBJ1-1, is as follows: DVKVTQSSRYLVKRTGEKVFLECVQDMDHENMFWYRQDPGLGLRLIYFSYDVKMKEKGDIPEGYSVSREKKERFSLILESASTNQTSMYLCASRQGHTEAFFGQGTRLTVV.

This clonotype has only a few counts. The chain joins TRBV20-1 to TRBJ2-7; maybe TRBD1 (5 bases). V gave up 2 bases and J gave up 7 bases, with 12 bases separating them. Germline CDR1 DFQATT, CDR2 SNEGSKA (reference sequence). This CDR3 is built from 12 residues. The CDR3 is CSARKWGSEQYF. The DNA for the CDR3 is TGCAGTGCTAGAAAGTGGGGCTCTGAGCAGTACTTC.

The table lists this clonotype with a few counts. The rearrangement links TRBV5-1 to TRBJ1-4; D perhaps matches TRBD1 (5 bases). The CDR3 spans 14 residues. Per germline, CDR1 SGHRS and CDR2 YFSETQ. V was shortened by 4 bases and J by 3 bases, with 10 bases between the two germline ends. The CDR3 is CASSTQGANEKLFF. DNA of the CDR3: TGCGCCAGCAGCACTCAGGGAGCTAATGAAAAACTGTTTTTT.